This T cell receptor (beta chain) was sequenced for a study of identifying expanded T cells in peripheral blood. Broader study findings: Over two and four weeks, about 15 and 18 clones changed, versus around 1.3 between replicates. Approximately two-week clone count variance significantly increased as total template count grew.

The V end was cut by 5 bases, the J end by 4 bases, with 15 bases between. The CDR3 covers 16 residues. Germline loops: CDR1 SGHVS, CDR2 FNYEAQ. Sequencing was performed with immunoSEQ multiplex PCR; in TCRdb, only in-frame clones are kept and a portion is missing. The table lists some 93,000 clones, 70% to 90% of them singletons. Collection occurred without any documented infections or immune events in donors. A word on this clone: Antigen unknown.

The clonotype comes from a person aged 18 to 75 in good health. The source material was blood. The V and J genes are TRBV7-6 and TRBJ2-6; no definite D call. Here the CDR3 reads CASSNPDGAGANVLTF. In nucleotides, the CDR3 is TGTGCCAGCAGCAACCCGGACGGCGCGGGGGCCAACGTCCTGACTTTC.